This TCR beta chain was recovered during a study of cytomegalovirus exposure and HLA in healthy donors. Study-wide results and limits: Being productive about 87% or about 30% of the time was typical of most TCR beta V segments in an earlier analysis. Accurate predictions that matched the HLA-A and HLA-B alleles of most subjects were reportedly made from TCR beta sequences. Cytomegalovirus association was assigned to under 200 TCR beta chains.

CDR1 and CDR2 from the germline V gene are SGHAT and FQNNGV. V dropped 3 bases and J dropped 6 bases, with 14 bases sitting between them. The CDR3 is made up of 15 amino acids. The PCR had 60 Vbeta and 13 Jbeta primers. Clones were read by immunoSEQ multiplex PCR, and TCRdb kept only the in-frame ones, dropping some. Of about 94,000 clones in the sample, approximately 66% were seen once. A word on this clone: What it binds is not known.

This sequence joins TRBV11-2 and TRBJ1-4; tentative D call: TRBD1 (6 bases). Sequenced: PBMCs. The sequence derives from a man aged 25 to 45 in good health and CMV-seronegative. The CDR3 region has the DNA TGTGCCAGCAGCTTCGCCAGGGGCTCTTATGAAAAACTGTTTTTT. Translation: CASSFARGSYEKLFF.